The next 21 T cell receptor beta chains were all read from a single sample in a study of T cell responses to AZD1222 COVID-19 vaccine. Assay used: immunoSEQ multiplex PCR; TCRdb lists only in-frame clones, some missing. This repertoire shows some 190,000 clones, 85% to 95% found once; its top ten account for 1% to 1.5%. Here the sequenced sample was peripheral blood, taken on day 0 of AZD1222 vaccination. The receptors here all came from an adult in good health.

This chain connects TRBV5-6 to TRBJ1-1; 10 bases align to TRBD1. CDR3 length equals 16 residues. J gave up 2 bases and V 4 bases, and 8 bases lay outside the gene matches. CDR1 SGHDT and CDR2 YYEEEE come from the germline V gene. The DNA of the CDR3 is TGTGCCAGCAGCCCCAGCCGGGACAGGGGTAACACTGAAGCTTTCTTT. Translated, it gives CASSPSRDRGNTEAFF.

Notes on this clone: An end of the junction does not agree with germline; a read error may underlie this. This rearrangement joins TRBV19 to TRBJ1-1; a weak D match, TRBD1 (5 bases). The CDR3 loop spans 14 amino acids. Germline values: CDR1 LNHDA, CDR2 SQIVND (reference sequence). The chain's CDR3 is CAAAGRRLNAEAFF. The CDR3 DNA follows: TGTGCAGCCGCAGGGAGACGGTTGAACGCTGAAGCTTTCTTT.

This chain connects TRBV9 to TRBJ1-2, with D uncertain. Germline V gene sequence: CDR1 SGDLS, CDR2 YYNGEE. Trimming left V 3 bases short and J 7 bases short, with 4 bases between. The CDR3 extends over 10 amino acids. DNA for the CDR3: TGTGCCAGCAGCGGGGCTGGCTACACCTTC. As protein: CASSGAGYTF.

This chain uses TRBV6-2 or TRBV6-3 with TRBJ1-1; 8 nucleotides agree with TRBD1. The CDR3 consists of 16 residues. Germline V gives CDR1 MNHEY, CDR2 SVGEGT. With V trimmed by 7 bases and J by 2 bases, 12 bases remained unmatched. CDR3: CASTYYIGQGNTEAFF. As DNA, the CDR3 is TGTGCCAGCACTTATTACATCGGACAGGGTAACACTGAAGCTTTCTTT.

This chain connects TRBV3-1 (or the pseudogene TRBV3-2) to TRBJ2-3, with 11 bases that match TRBD2. Germline V gene sequence: CDR1 LGHDT, CDR2 YNNKEL (reference sequence). The V and J ends lost 4 bases and 2 bases, in that order; junction bases with no gene match: 2. The CDR3 runs to 15 residues. CDR3 nucleotides: TGTGCCAGCAGCCTGACTAGCGGGGACACAGATACGCAGTATTTT. Translating it yields CASSLTSGDTDTQYF.

V is TRBV30 and J is TRBJ1-1, with D uncertain. Trimming left V 0 bases short and J 5 bases short, with 13 bases between. The CDR3 loop spans 14 amino acids. Germline V CDR1 and CDR2: GTSNPN, SVGIG (reference sequence). DNA of the CDR3: TGTGCCTGGAGTGTAAGGGCGCCGATTACTGAAGCTTTCTTT. Its translation is CAWSVRAPITEAFF.

The chain carries TRBV19 and TRBJ1-1; D gene uncertain. V lost 4 bases and J 1 base, leaving 7 bases between the germline ends. The CDR3 loop spans 13 amino acids. CDR1 and CDR2 (germline): LNHDA, SQIVND (reference sequence). CDR3 residues: CASSTQRNTEAFF. Here the CDR3 DNA reads TGTGCCAGTAGTACCCAGAGGAACACTGAAGCTTTCTTT.

The CDR3 nucleotides are TGTGCCTCGGGGCAGATCTATGGCTACACCTTC. Translating it yields CASGQIYGYTF. V is TRBV30 and J is TRBJ1-2; D may be TRBD1 (5 bases). The germline CDR1 and CDR2 sequences are GTSNPN and SVGIG (reference sequence). Trimming took off 7 bases at V and 4 bases at J, with 10 bases between the two ends. The CDR3 consists of 11 residues.

The chain links TRBV5-1 to TRBJ2-1; 7 nucleotides line up with TRBD2. Germline V gene data show CDR1 as SGHRS and CDR2 as YFSETQ. The CDR3 contains 14 residues. V was pared by 7 bases and J by 5 bases, with 9 bases of the junction left unmatched. CDR3 nucleotide sequence: TGCGCCAGCTTGGACGGACGGGGGGACAATGAGCAGTTCTTC. This sequence encodes CASLDGRGDNEQFF. Supplemented by reference TRBV5-1 and TRBJ2-1, the full variable domain reads KAGVTQTPRYLIKTRGQQVTLSCSPISGHRSVSWYQQTPGQGLQFLFEYFSETQRNKGNFPGRFSGRQFSNSRSEMNVSTLELGDSALYLCASLDGRGDNEQFFGPGTRLTVL.

This clone was counted between two and nine times. The chain carries TRBV6-1 and TRBJ1-1; D call uncertain. The CDR3 runs to 10 residues. The germline V and J ends were trimmed by 2 bases and 10 bases, with 5 bases remaining between them. Germline-derived CDR1 and CDR2 are MNHNS and SASEGT. The CDR3 loop is CASSESVAFF. The CDR3 DNA is TGTGCCAGCAGTGAATCGGTAGCTTTCTTT.

The chain couples TRBV5-4 to TRBJ1-4, with 9 bases lining up with TRBD1. This CDR3 has 15 residues. V lost 4 bases and J lost 5; bases outside the gene matches: 6. Germline V gives CDR1 SGHNT, CDR2 YYREEE (reference sequence). Here the CDR3 reads CASSQTGGENEKLFF. DNA of the CDR3: TGTGCCAGCAGCCAAACAGGGGGCGAGAATGAAAAACTGTTTTTT.

The V gene is TRBV3-1 (or the pseudogene TRBV3-2), the J gene TRBJ1-2, with D possibly being TRBD1 (5 bases). V was clipped by 1 base and J by 8 bases, with 20 bases between them. The CDR3 extends over 16 amino acids. Germline CDR1 reads LGHDT; CDR2 reads YNNKEL (reference sequence). The CDR3 region has the DNA TGTGCCAGCAGCCAAGTACCGCGCCCTCATGGGGCCGGCTACACCTTC. The encoded protein is CASSQVPRPHGAGYTF.

The chain is built from TRBV7-9 and TRBJ1-3; no definite D call. Germline lookup yields CDR1 SEHNR and CDR2 FQNEAQ (reference sequence). Trimming removed 5 bases from V and 0 bases from J, with 11 bases in between. This CDR3 region has 15 residues. The CDR3 nucleotides are TGTGCCAGCAGCATTTACACCAACTCTGGAAACACCATATATTTT. Its translation is CASSIYTNSGNTIYF.

A single count supports this clone. CDR3 region: CASGRVDGYTF. The CDR3 DNA reads as TGTGCCAGCGGGAGGGTGGATGGCTACACCTTC. The chain recombines TRBV6-5 with TRBJ1-2, with D uncertain. Trimming stripped 8 bases from V and 6 bases from J, with 10 bases between. Germline V CDR1 and CDR2: MNHEY, SVGAGI. CDR3 length: 11 amino acids.

The CDR3 bases are TGTGCCAGTACCCTTATGGGAGGGGATCAGCCCCAGCATTTT. It encodes CASTLMGGDQPQHF. V and J are TRBV19 and TRBJ1-5, with D perhaps TRBD1 (5 bases). This CDR3 is built from 14 residues. V lost 7 bases and J 5 bases, leaving 15 bases between the germline ends. Germline V gene data show CDR1 as LNHDA and CDR2 as SQIVND (reference sequence). Using reference TRBV19 and TRBJ1-5 for the parts outside the CDR3, the full variable domain is DGGITQSPKYLFRKEGQNVTLSCEQNLNHDAMYWYRQDPGQGLRLIYYSQIVNDFQKGDIAEGYSVSREKKESFPLTVTSAQKNPTAFYLCASTLMGGDQPQHFGDGTRLSIL.

V is TRBV7-3 and J is TRBJ2-2, with D unclear. Germline CDR1 SGHTA, CDR2 FQGTGA. The CDR3 has 14 residues. Trimming shortened V by 0 bases and J by 8 bases, and 10 bases separated the two germline ends. The CDR3 loop reads CASSLTFQTGELFF. The DNA for the CDR3 is TGTGCCAGCAGCTTAACGTTTCAGACAGGGGAGCTGTTTTTT.

This chain connects TRBV7-9 to TRBJ1-2; D perhaps matches TRBD1 (5 bases). Trimming pared 5 bases from V and 7 bases from J, leaving 14 bases between. This CDR3 spans 13 amino acids. Germline CDR1 is SEHNR and CDR2 is FQNEAQ (reference sequence). The CDR3 DNA follows: TGTGCCAGCAGCCGGGACGGCGGCGGTGGCTACACCTTC. Translating gives CASSRDGGGGYTF. The full variable domain, in which reference TRBV7-9 and TRBJ1-2 provide the parts outside the CDR3, is DTGVSQNPRHKITKRGQNVTFRCDPISEHNRLYWYRQTLGQGPEFLTYFQNEAQLEKSRLLSDRFSAERPKGSFSTLEIQRTEQGDSAMYLCASSRDGGGGYTFGSGTRLTVV.

V and J are TRBV11-2 and TRBJ1-6; 8 positions match TRBD1. The V gene end was trimmed by 5 bases and the J gene end by 11 bases; junction bases not matched to a gene: 20. The length of the CDR3 is 18 residues. Germline lookup yields CDR1 SGHAT and CDR2 FQNNGV. CDR3 region: CASSRGTGGSTMRAPLHF. The DNA of the CDR3 is TGTGCCAGCAGCAGGGGAACAGGGGGGAGTACCATGAGGGCACCCCTCCACTTT. Drawing the rest from reference TRBV11-2 and TRBJ1-6, the complete variable domain is EAGVAQSPRYKIIEKRQSVAFWCNPISGHATLYWYQQILGQGPKLLIQFQNNGVVDDSQLPKDRFSAERLKGVDSTLKIQPAKLEDSAVYLCASSRGTGGSTMRAPLHFGNGTRLTVT.

The chain joins TRBV24-1 to TRBJ1-2; 8 nucleotides line up with TRBD1. Trimming cost V 8 bases and J 8 bases; bases outside gene matches: 6. Germline values: CDR1 KGHDR, CDR2 SFDVKD. There are 12 residues in the CDR3. Here the CDR3 DNA reads TGTGCCACCAAGGACAGGGAGGGAGGCTACACCTTC. Its translation: CATKDREGGYTF.

This chain joins TRBV6-5 and TRBJ2-1, with no clear D. Germline assignment: CDR1 MNHEY and CDR2 SVGAGI. The CDR3 sequence is 12 residues long. Trimming shortened V by 4 bases and J by 4 bases, and 5 bases separated the two germline ends. CDR3 nucleotide sequence: TGTGCCAGCAGTTCTACATACAATGAGCAGTTCTTC. It yields the protein CASSSTYNEQFF.

Comment on this clone: A junction end diverges from the germline sequence, so it may reflect a read error. The chain employs TRBV7-9 and TRBJ2-1; perhaps TRBD2 as D (5 bases). The CDR3 spans 14 residues. Germline V gene data show CDR1 as SEHNR and CDR2 as FQNEAQ (reference sequence). CDR3 sequence: CASSLAGTYNEQFF. DNA of the CDR3: TGTGCCAGCAGCCTAGCCGGCACCTACAATGAGCAGTTCTTC.